A selection of T cell receptor beta chains follows, all from one sample in a study of blood T cell repertoires in COVID-19. The assay was immunoSEQ multiplex PCR, and TCRdb's table has in-frame clones only and misses some. Here the sample spans roughly 280,000 clones, approximately 86% being singletons. Sequences were obtained from peripheral blood. The receptors derive from a man aged 35-49 years with active or convalescent COVID-19. CDR3s include the opening cysteine and the closing phenylalanine or tryptophan. The D gene is left open where the match is weak. Only part of the rows carry a size: once, few, many, or a class if the clone is expanded.

J	D	V	size	CDR3	DNA
TRBJ1-2	NA	TRBV30	NA	CAWRRRTDYGYTF	TGTGCCTGGAGGAGACGGACAGACTATGGCTACACCTTC
TRBJ2-7	TRBD1	TRBV7-8	NA	CASSPPWTGGPYEQYF	TGTGCCAGCAGCCCCCCATGGACAGGGGGTCCCTACGAGCAGTACTTC
TRBJ2-3	TRBD2	TRBV3-1/TRBV3-2	NA	CASSQDVLAGSTQYF	TGTGCCAGCAGCCAAGACGTCCTAGCGGGATCTACGCAGTATTTT
TRBJ2-7	TRBD1	TRBV24-1	NA	CATSDNGQGGAYEQYF	TGTGCCACCAGTGACAACGGACAGGGTGGAGCCTACGAGCAGTACTTC
TRBJ1-2	NA	TRBV19	few	CATCETADNYDGYTF	TGTGCCACCTGCGAGACGGCGGATAACTATGATGGCTACACCTTC
TRBJ1-6	TRBD1	TRBV11-3	few	CASRDRELRASPLHF	TGTGCCAGCAGGGACAGGGAGCTCCGAGCTTCACCCCTCCACTTT
TRBJ1-2	TRBD1	TRBV6-1	NA	CASSDGQGLYGYTF	TGTGCCAGCAGTGACGGACAGGGACTATATGGCTACACCTTC
TRBJ1-4	NA	TRBV27	NA	CASSLGTAGEKLFF	TGTGCCAGCAGTCTCGGGACGGCGGGGGAAAAACTGTTTTTT
TRBJ1-2	TRBD1	TRBV24-1	NA	CATSVSLGQRPYGYTF	TGTGCCACCAGTGTTAGTTTGGGACAGCGGCCCTATGGCTACACCTTC
TRBJ1-1	NA	TRBV10-3	NA	CAINRHLDTEAFF	TGTGCCATCAATAGACACCTGGACACTGAAGCTTTCTTT
TRBJ2-2	NA	TRBV7-9	NA	CATMKAGTGELFF	TGTGCCACCATGAAGGCGGGCACCGGGGAGCTGTTTTTT
TRBJ1-1	NA	TRBV19	NA	CASSIKAGADTEAFF	TGTGCCAGTAGTATTAAGGCAGGGGCGGACACTGAAGCTTTCTTT
TRBJ2-7	TRBD1	TRBV7-9	NA	CASSRDRDYEQYF	TGTGCCAGCAGCAGGGACAGGGACTACGAGCAGTACTTC
TRBJ1-2	TRBD1	TRBV5-1	NA	CASSFARDSGYTF	TGCGCCAGCAGCTTTGCCCGGGACAGCGGCTACACCTTC
TRBJ1-2	NA	TRBV10-2	NA	CASSESGGGRGYTF	TGCGCCAGCAGTGAGTCTGGCGGAGGGCGAGGCTACACCTTC
TRBJ2-7	NA	TRBV12-5	NA	CASRGSTYEQYF	TGTGCTAGTAGAGGCAGTACCTACGAGCAGTACTTC
TRBJ2-2	NA	TRBV12-3/TRBV12-4	NA	CASRPTSGELFF	TGTGCCAGCAGACCTACGTCCGGGGAGCTGTTTTTT
TRBJ1-6	TRBD1	TRBV5-8	NA	CASSSSGTGFRPLHF	TGTGCCAGCAGCTCCTCCGGGACAGGGTTTAGACCCCTCCACTTT
TRBJ1-4	NA	TRBV3-1/TRBV3-2	NA	CASSRREGNEKLFF	TGTGCCAGCAGCCGCAGGGAGGGGAATGAAAAACTGTTTTTT
TRBJ1-5	TRBD1	TRBV5-4	NA	CASSRTGSNQPQHF	TGTGCCAGCAGCCGGACAGGGAGCAATCAGCCCCAGCATTTT
TRBJ2-7	NA	TRBV11-3	NA	CASSLVDRSEQYF	TGTGCCAGCAGCTTAGTGGACAGATCCGAGCAGTACTTC
TRBJ2-7	TRBD1	TRBV19	NA	CASRAGTGGYEQYF	TGTGCCAGTAGGGCCGGGACAGGGGGCTACGAGCAGTACTTC
TRBJ1-6	TRBD1	TRBV5-5	NA	CASSFRDRGLTRHF	TGTGCCAGCAGCTTCCGGGACAGGGGCCTGACTCGCCACTTT
TRBJ2-2	TRBD1	TRBV6-5	NA	CASSKTGGTGELFF	TGTGCCAGCAGTAAGACAGGGGGAACCGGGGAGCTGTTTTTT
TRBJ2-1	NA	TRBV27	NA	CASTPSPGSSYNEQFF	TGTGCCAGCACCCCATCCCCGGGTAGCTCCTACAATGAGCAGTTCTTC
TRBJ1-1	NA	TRBV19	NA	CASRISGEGHTEAFF	TGTGCCAGTAGAATCTCAGGGGAAGGGCACACTGAAGCTTTCTTT
TRBJ1-4	NA	TRBV28	NA	CASSPQGIHEKLFF	TGTGCCAGCAGTCCCCAGGGTATACATGAAAAACTGTTTTTT
TRBJ1-2	NA	TRBV28	once	CASSLGRRGYTF	TGTGCCAGCAGTTTGGGCAGGCGAGGCTACACCTTC
TRBJ1-3	TRBD1	TRBV24-1	NA	CATSAGQGAGNTIYF	TGTGCCACCAGTGCAGGACAGGGGGCTGGAAACACCATATATTTT
TRBJ2-1	NA	TRBV6-5	NA	CASRQSREYYNEQFF	TGTGCCAGCAGACAAAGCAGGGAATACTACAATGAGCAGTTCTTC
TRBJ2-7	TRBD1	TRBV18	NA	CASSPPGQGFYEQYF	TGTGCCAGCTCACCACCCGGACAGGGGTTCTACGAGCAGTACTTC
TRBJ1-2	NA	TRBV12-3/TRBV12-4	NA	CASRLDQGGGYTF	TGTGCCAGCAGACTAGACCAGGGAGGAGGCTACACCTTC
TRBJ1-1	NA	TRBV19	NA	CASKTGPLEAFF	TGTGCCAGTAAGACAGGCCCTCTTGAAGCTTTCTTT
TRBJ2-1	TRBD1	TRBV12-3/TRBV12-4	once	CAGRQGIGEQFF	TGTGCCGGGAGACAGGGAATAGGTGAGCAGTTCTTC
TRBJ2-5	TRBD2	TRBV20-1	NA	CSASTSGRAPETQYF	TGCAGTGCTAGTACTAGCGGGAGGGCCCCAGAGACCCAGTACTTC
TRBJ1-5	NA	TRBV10-1	NA	CASSRGDQPQHF	TGCGCCAGCAGCAGGGGCGATCAGCCCCAGCATTTT
TRBJ2-5	TRBD2	TRBV3-1/TRBV3-2	NA	CASSRGLAGQETQYF	TGTGCCAGCAGCCGGGGACTAGCGGGGCAAGAGACCCAGTACTTC
TRBJ2-7	TRBD1	TRBV10-1	NA	CASNRDRDREQYF	TGCGCCAGCAACCGGGACAGGGATCGCGAGCAGTACTTC
TRBJ1-3	NA	TRBV15	few	CATSRADAASGNTIYF	TGTGCCACCAGCAGAGCCGACGCGGCCTCTGGAAACACCATATATTTT
TRBJ1-5	NA	TRBV4-1	NA	CASGIQAYSNQPQHF	TGCGCCAGCGGAATTCAGGCTTATAGCAATCAGCCCCAGCATTTT
TRBJ2-7	TRBD2	TRBV3-1/TRBV3-2	NA	CASSRTSGSLRDEQYF	TGTGCCAGCAGCCGGACTAGCGGGAGTTTGAGGGACGAGCAGTACTTC
TRBJ2-7	TRBD2	TRBV6-5	NA	CASRTSGYEQYF	TGTGCCAGCCGCACTAGCGGCTACGAGCAGTACTTC
TRBJ2-5	NA	TRBV18	NA	CASSSREQETQYF	TGTGCCAGCTCATCTAGAGAGCAAGAGACCCAGTACTTC
TRBJ1-3	TRBD1	TRBV6-5	once	CASSYSSGGVGNTIYF	TGTGCCAGCAGTTACTCTTCAGGGGGCGTCGGAAACACCATATATTTT
TRBJ1-5	NA	TRBV12-1	few	CASSYGTGGQPQHF	TGTGCCAGCAGCTACGGGACAGGGGGACAGCCCCAGCATTTT
TRBJ2-7	TRBD2	TRBV9	NA	CASSVGKREDYYEQYF	TGTGCCAGCAGCGTAGGAAAGCGGGAGGACTACTACGAGCAGTACTTC
TRBJ1-6	TRBD1	TRBV5-1	NA	CASSGGQGFVSPLHF	TGCGCCAGCAGCGGGGGACAGGGGTTTGTATCACCCCTCCACTTT
TRBJ2-7	TRBD2	TRBV29-1	NA	CSVEDPASGVEQYF	TGCAGCGTTGAAGATCCGGCTAGCGGGGTTGAGCAGTACTTC
TRBJ1-2	TRBD1	TRBV15	NA	CATSRVWDRVNGYTF	TGTGCCACCAGCAGAGTTTGGGACAGGGTAAATGGCTACACCTTC
TRBJ2-5	NA	TRBV19	NA	CASSLEKTGETQYF	TGTGCCAGTAGTTTGGAGAAAACGGGGGAGACCCAGTACTTC
TRBJ1-1	NA	TRBV27	NA	CASSLRVDGAEAFF	TGTGCCAGCAGTTTGCGGGTGGATGGCGCTGAAGCTTTCTTT
TRBJ2-7	TRBD2	TRBV11-2	NA	CASSFGGRADYEQYF	TGTGCCAGCAGCTTTGGCGGGAGGGCCGATTACGAGCAGTACTTC
TRBJ1-4	NA	TRBV10-2	NA	CASSEPPRWGANEKLFF	TGCGCCAGCAGTGAGCCCCCGAGGTGGGGGGCTAATGAAAAACTGTTTTTT
TRBJ1-1	TRBD1	TRBV9	NA	CASGKWDRKNTEAFF	TGTGCCAGCGGTAAATGGGACAGGAAGAACACTGAAGCTTTCTTT
TRBJ2-7	NA	TRBV29-1	NA	CSVALRQGMYEQYF	TGCAGCGTGGCCCTAAGGCAGGGGATGTACGAGCAGTACTTC
TRBJ1-4	TRBD1	TRBV3-1/TRBV3-2	NA	CASSWTDRVGEKLFF	TGTGCCAGCAGCTGGACCGACAGGGTGGGTGAAAAACTGTTTTTT
TRBJ2-7	TRBD1	TRBV6-5	NA	CASIRGQNSYEQYF	TGTGCCAGCATCAGGGGGCAGAACTCCTACGAGCAGTACTTC
TRBJ2-7	NA	TRBV5-1	few	CASSLTRQGAYEQYF	TGCGCCAGCAGCTTGACCCGGCAAGGAGCTTACGAGCAGTACTTC
TRBJ1-1	NA	TRBV4-2	NA	CASSQDERGEAFF	TGTGCCAGCAGCCAAGACGAGCGCGGTGAAGCTTTCTTT
TRBJ1-1	NA	TRBV30	NA	CAWRRGRVGIGTEAFF	TGTGCCTGGAGGCGGGGCAGGGTGGGTATTGGAACTGAAGCTTTCTTT